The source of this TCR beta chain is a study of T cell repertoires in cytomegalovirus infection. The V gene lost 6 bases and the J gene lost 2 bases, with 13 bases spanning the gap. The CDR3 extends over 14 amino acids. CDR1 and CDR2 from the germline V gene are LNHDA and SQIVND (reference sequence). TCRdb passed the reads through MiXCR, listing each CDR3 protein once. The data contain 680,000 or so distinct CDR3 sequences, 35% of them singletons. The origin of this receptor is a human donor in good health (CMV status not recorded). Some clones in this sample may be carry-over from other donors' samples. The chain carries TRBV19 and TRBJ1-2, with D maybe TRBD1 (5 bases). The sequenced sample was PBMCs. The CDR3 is CASSIQEFNYGYTF. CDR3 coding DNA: TGTGCCAGTAGCATACAGGAATTCAACTATGGCTACACCTTC. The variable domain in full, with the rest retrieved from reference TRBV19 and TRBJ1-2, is DGGITQSPKYLFRKEGQNVTLSCEQNLNHDAMYWYRQDPGQGLRLIYYSQIVNDFQKGDIAEGYSVSREKKESFPLTVTSAQKNPTAFYLCASSIQEFNYGYTFGSGTRLTVV.